One and the same sample provided the 16 T cell receptor beta chains below, sequenced in a study of shared clonotypes between healthy human individuals. Clones were read by immunoSEQ multiplex PCR, and TCRdb kept only the in-frame ones, dropping some. The profile shows some 1,100,000 clones, about 84% of them singletons. Material for sequencing was memory CD4+ T cells from PBMCs. Subset described: CD45RA-negative fraction. The receptors stem from a man aged 18 to 30 in good health. Some clones in this sample may be carry-over from other donors' samples.

With respect to this clone: A far more abundant clone sits one base away, making this likely a read error. J is TRBJ1-2 and V is TRBV29-1; no clear D. The CDR3 loop spans 11 amino acids. Germline-derived CDR1 and CDR2 are SQVTM and ANQGSEA. Trimming took 7 bases from V and 6 from J, leaving 12 bases between them. The CDR3 loop is CSESSNHGYTF. CDR3 in DNA: TGCAGCGAGTCCTCAAACCATGGCTACACCTTC.

Details on this clone: The same CDR3 arises from other DNA sequences in this sample as well. This CDR3 is CASSLVKETQYF. The CDR3 region has the DNA TGTGCCAGCAGCTTAGTGAAAGAGACCCAGTACTTC. The chain combines TRBV7-9 with TRBJ2-5; no firm D call. Germline V CDR1 and CDR2: SEHNR, FQNEAQ (reference sequence). The V end was cut by 1 base, the J end by 3 bases, with 3 bases between. The CDR3 contains 12 residues.

The CDR3 DNA reads TGTGCCAGCAGTTTCACAGGGGGAAATGGCTACACCTTC. This codes for CASSFTGGNGYTF. The chain employs TRBV28 and TRBJ1-2; 8 nucleotides match TRBD1. CDR3 length equals 13 residues. Germline assignment: CDR1 MDHEN and CDR2 SYDVKM. The J segment lost 6 bases and the V segment lost 3 bases, leaving 3 bases of the junction unmatched.

This clone was seen a few times. The chain couples TRBV28 to TRBJ1-3; TRBD1 agrees at 8 bases. V lost 4 bases and J lost 8; bases outside the gene matches: 19. Germline values: CDR1 MDHEN, CDR2 SYDVKM. This CDR3 is 18 amino acids long. CDR3 sequence reads: CASSSYDLRGQKSYTIYF. The CDR3 DNA reads as TGTGCCAGCAGTTCTTACGACCTCAGGGGGCAAAAGAGTTACACCATATATTTT.

This clone was observed a handful of times. The V and J genes are TRBV19 and TRBJ1-5; the D is unclear. This CDR3 is built from 13 residues. Trimming removed 5 bases at V and 5 bases at J, with 10 bases between. Germline V gives CDR1 LNHDA, CDR2 SQIVND (reference sequence). The CDR3 sequence is CASSPGQYQPQHF. The CDR3 coding sequence is TGTGCCAGTAGTCCGGGCCAATATCAGCCCCAGCATTTT.

The chain combines TRBV27 with TRBJ2-3; 7 bases align to TRBD2. Germline trimming cut 6 bases from V and 2 bases from J; bases unmatched to any gene: 14. The CDR3 loop spans 17 amino acids. CDR1 and CDR2 from the germline V gene are MNHEY and SMNVEV (reference sequence). Here the CDR3 reads CASRALGGRALTDTQYF. Written as DNA, the CDR3 is TGTGCCAGCAGAGCCCTGGGGGGGAGGGCCCTCACAGATACGCAGTATTTT.

This chain's CDR3 is CASSLQAGGPYNEQFF. DNA of the CDR3: TGTGCCAGCAGCCTTCAAGCGGGGGGTCCTTACAATGAGCAGTTCTTC. This rearrangement joins TRBV9 to TRBJ2-1, with 9 positions matching TRBD2. Germline V gene sequence: CDR1 SGDLS, CDR2 YYNGEE. This CDR3 region has 16 residues. Unmatched junction bases numbered 9, after V lost 4 bases and J lost 4 bases.

V and J are TRBV7-8 and TRBJ1-4; D is undetermined. The V gene's germline CDR1 is SGHVS and CDR2 FQNEAQ. The CDR3 contains 14 residues. V lost 7 bases and J lost 2, with 11 bases in between. CDR3 bases: TGTGCCAGCACCCGAGGGAGGACTAATGAAAAACTGTTTTTT. It encodes CASTRGRTNEKLFF.

This clone has just one count. The chain joins TRBV5-1 to TRBJ2-7; perhaps TRBD1 as D (7 bases). The CDR3 is 15 amino acids. The germline gives CDR1 SGHRS, CDR2 YFSETQ. The V end was cut by 1 base, the J end by 9 bases, with 20 bases between. This CDR3 reads CASSLTGEVAQGQYF. In nucleotides, the CDR3 is TGCGCCAGCAGCTTGACAGGGGAGGTAGCTCAAGGGCAGTACTTC.

The rearrangement joins TRBV29-1 to TRBJ2-1; 7 bases are a match to TRBD1. The germline V gene has CDR1 SQVTM and CDR2 ANQGSEA. The V and J ends lost 6 bases and 0 bases, in that order; junction bases with no gene match: 11. The CDR3 is 16 amino acids. The CDR3 spells CSVDNRGRSSYNEQFF. The CDR3 nucleotides are TGCAGCGTGGATAACAGGGGTAGGAGCTCCTACAATGAGCAGTTCTTC.

The chain joins TRBV28 to TRBJ1-2; a weak D match, TRBD1 (5 bases). With 7 bases removed from V and 5 bases from J, the gap between germline ends came to 23 bases. The CDR3 covers 16 residues. Germline V gene data show CDR1 as MDHEN and CDR2 as SYDVKM. The CDR3 loop reads CASTSGPGLTLYGYTF. The CDR3 DNA follows: TGTGCCAGCACCTCGGGGCCCGGACTGACCCTTTATGGCTACACCTTC.

V is TRBV15 and J is TRBJ1-4, with D possibly being TRBD1 (6 bases). V lost 0 bases and J 4 bases, leaving 9 bases between the germline ends. The CDR3 runs 15 residues. The germline CDR1 and CDR2 sequences are LNHNV and YYDKDF (reference sequence). This chain's CDR3 is CATSRDRGGNEKLFF. The CDR3 coding sequence is TGTGCCACCAGCAGAGACAGGGGCGGTAATGAAAAACTGTTTTTT. Variable domain in full (rest from reference TRBV15 and TRBJ1-4): DAMVIQNPRYQVTQFGKPVTLSCSQTLNHNVMYWYQQKSSQAPKLLFHYYDKDFNNEADTPDNFQSRRPNTSFCFLDIRSPGLGDTAMYLCATSRDRGGNEKLFFGSGTQLSVL.

The chain has TRBV11-1 and TRBJ2-1; D is uncertain. Per germline, CDR1 SGHAT and CDR2 FQDESV (reference sequence). This CDR3 is built from 13 residues. Trimming cost V 5 bases and J 5 bases, with 10 bases left between them. CDR3 sequence: CASSQLQNNEQFF. CDR3 nucleotides: TGTGCCAGCAGCCAGCTCCAGAACAATGAGCAGTTCTTC.

The chain employs TRBV29-1 and TRBJ2-1; 11 bases line up with TRBD2. V gave up 2 bases and J gave up 8 bases; unmatched junction bases: 8. Germline V gene lookup returns CDR1 SQVTM and CDR2 ANQGSEA. The CDR3 spans 15 residues. CDR3: CSVEKGSGRAYEQFF. For the CDR3, the DNA is TGCAGCGTTGAAAAGGGTAGCGGGAGGGCCTATGAGCAGTTCTTC.

The genes are TRBV15 and TRBJ1-2; D is unresolved. This CDR3 spans 13 amino acids. Trimming stripped 0 bases from V and 5 bases from J, with 7 bases between. In germline, CDR1 is LNHNV, CDR2 YYDKDF (reference sequence). CDR3 loop: CATSRDGSYGYTF. In DNA, the CDR3 is TGTGCCACCAGCAGAGATGGTAGTTATGGCTACACCTTC.

This clone was found a few times. The chain has TRBV5-4 and TRBJ2-1, with 8 bases aligning to TRBD2. The V segment lost 9 bases and the J segment 5 bases; nucleotides outside the gene matches: 16. The CDR3 loop spans 16 amino acids. The germline gives CDR1 SGHNT, CDR2 YYREEE (reference sequence). The CDR3, as DNA: TGTGCCACCCTTCGCGGGAGGATGAAGGGGGACAATGAGCAGTTCTTC. It specifies CATLRGRMKGDNEQFF.